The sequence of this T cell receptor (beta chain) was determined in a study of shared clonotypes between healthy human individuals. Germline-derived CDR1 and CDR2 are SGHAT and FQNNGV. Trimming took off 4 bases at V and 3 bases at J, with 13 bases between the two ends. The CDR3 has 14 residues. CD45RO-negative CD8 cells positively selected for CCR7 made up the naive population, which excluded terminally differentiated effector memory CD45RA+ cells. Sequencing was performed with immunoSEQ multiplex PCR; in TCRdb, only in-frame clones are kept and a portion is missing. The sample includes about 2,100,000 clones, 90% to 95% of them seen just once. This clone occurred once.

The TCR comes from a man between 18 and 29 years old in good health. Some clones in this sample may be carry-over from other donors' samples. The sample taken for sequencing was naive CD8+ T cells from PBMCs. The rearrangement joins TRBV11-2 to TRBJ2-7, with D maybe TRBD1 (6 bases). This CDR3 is CASSSRDKNYEQYF. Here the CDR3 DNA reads TGTGCCAGCAGCTCCCGGGACAAGAACTACGAGCAGTACTTC.